This T cell receptor beta chain originates from a study of blood T cell repertoires in COVID-19. For the study at large: From the United States, Italy and Spain came samples of acute and convalescent COVID-19. Sources were T cells, B-cell-depleted T cells, or PBMCs; the material itself was cDNA or gDNA.

The length of the CDR3 is 13 residues. The V and J ends lost 7 bases and 4 bases respectively, with 13 bases between them. In the authors' methods: By means of reference gene primer amplification, nucleated cell counts were estimated. The data were produced by immunoSEQ multiplex PCR, yet TCRdb's version contains in-frame clones alone and is incomplete. That table is the source of V, J and clone size, and D and trimming were worked out from the DNA. The repertoire holds 120,000 to 150,000 clones, 81% seen once, with 8% to 9% in the top ten. The source is a human donor with acute or convalescent COVID-19. The donor label of this sample is uncertain. The chain has TRBV12-3 or TRBV12-4 and TRBJ1-1; TRBD1 might be the D (5 bases). Sequences were obtained from peripheral blood. In DNA form, the CDR3 reads TGTGCCAGCACGTTGGGACTCTCCACTGAAGCTTTCTTT. Its protein is CASTLGLSTEAFF.